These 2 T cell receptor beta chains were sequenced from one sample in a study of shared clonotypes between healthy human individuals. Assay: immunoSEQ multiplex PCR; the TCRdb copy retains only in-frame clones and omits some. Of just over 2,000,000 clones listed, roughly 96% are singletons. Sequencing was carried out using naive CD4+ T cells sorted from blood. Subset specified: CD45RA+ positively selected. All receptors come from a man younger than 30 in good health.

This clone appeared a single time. The CDR3 reads CAWNPGGAGEDYGYTF. CDR3 sequence (DNA): TGTGCCTGGAACCCCGGGGGGGCTGGGGAGGACTATGGCTACACCTTC. The V and J genes are TRBV30 and TRBJ1-2, with D possibly TRBD1 on 6 matching bases. Germline assignment: CDR1 GTSNPN and CDR2 SVGIG (reference sequence). The length of the CDR3 is 16 residues. V gave up 4 bases and J gave up 3 bases, with 21 bases separating them.

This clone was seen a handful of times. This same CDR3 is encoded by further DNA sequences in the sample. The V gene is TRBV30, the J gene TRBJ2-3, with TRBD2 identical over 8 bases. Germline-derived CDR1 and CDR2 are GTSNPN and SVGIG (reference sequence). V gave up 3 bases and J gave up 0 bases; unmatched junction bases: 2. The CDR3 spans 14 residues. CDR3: CAWRLAASTDTQYF. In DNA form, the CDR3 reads TGTGCCTGGAGACTAGCGGCTAGCACAGATACGCAGTATTTT.